Listed here are 20 T cell receptor beta chains from one sample, sequenced in a study of OX40 agonist ivuxolimab in advanced cancers. The method was immunoSEQ multiplex PCR; TCRdb's version includes in-frame clones alone and lacks a portion of them. The data hold some 65,000 clones, with 80% to 90% observed a single time. Source: CD4+ or CD8+ T cells sorted from blood, taken in a trial of the OX40 agonist ivuxolimab. The source of these receptors is an adult with an advanced solid tumor such as melanoma, head and neck, liver or kidney cancer.

The chain employs TRBV29-1 and TRBJ2-7; D is perhaps TRBD1 (6 bases). The CDR3 sequence is 13 residues long. The V gene's germline CDR1 is SQVTM and CDR2 ANQGSEA. Trimming took off 2 bases at V and 1 base at J, with 9 bases between the two ends. The CDR3 DNA reads as TGCAGCGTTGAAAGGACAGCGTCCTACGAGCAGTACTTC. Protein product: CSVERTASYEQYF.

The chain couples TRBV5-8 to TRBJ1-5; TRBD1 aligns across 9 bases. With 2 bases clipped from V and 1 base from J, the junction kept 7 bases outside the gene matches. Germline assignment: CDR1 SGHTS and CDR2 YDEGEE. This CDR3 contains 17 residues. The CDR3 region is CASSFRVGQGSNQPQHF. The CDR3 nucleotides are TGTGCCAGCAGCTTCCGAGTGGGACAGGGAAGCAATCAGCCCCAGCATTTT.

V gene TRBV6-5 combines with J gene TRBJ2-7; D ambiguous. Trimming took off 6 bases at V and 5 bases at J, with 17 bases between the two ends. Per germline, CDR1 MNHEY and CDR2 SVGAGI. The CDR3 contains 14 residues. Here the CDR3 reads CASRDDLTHHEQYF. The CDR3 DNA sequence: TGTGCCAGCAGAGATGACCTCACACACCACGAGCAGTACTTC.

This rearrangement joins TRBV4-2 to TRBJ2-7; 7 nucleotides align to TRBD2. Germline loops: CDR1 LGHNA, CDR2 YNFKEQ. Trimming cost V 0 bases and J 2 bases; bases outside gene matches: 4. CDR3 length: 15 residues. The CDR3 region has the DNA TGTGCCAGCAGCCAAGAGTCTAGCGGTCCCTACGAGCAGTACTTC. Its protein is CASSQESSGPYEQYF.

This sequence joins TRBV5-1 and TRBJ2-5; D is perhaps TRBD1 (6 bases). The length of the CDR3 is 17 residues. Trimming took off 3 bases at V and 2 bases at J, with 20 bases between the two ends. Per germline, CDR1 SGHRS and CDR2 YFSETQ. The CDR3 DNA is TGCGCCAGCAGCTCGGGTACCGGACAGCCGAATCAAGAGACCCAGTACTTC. This codes for CASSSGTGQPNQETQYF.

This clone came up once. The chain recombines TRBV5-8 with TRBJ1-2; a weak D match, TRBD1 (5 bases). Trimming cost V 2 bases and J 2 bases, with 19 bases left between them. In germline, CDR1 is SGHTS, CDR2 YDEGEE. The CDR3 is made up of 17 amino acids. CDR3 region: CASSLVVLRGLNYGYTF. In DNA form, the CDR3 reads TGTGCCAGCAGCTTAGTCGTGCTACGGGGCCTAAACTATGGCTACACCTTC. Using reference TRBV5-8 and TRBJ1-2 for the parts outside the CDR3, the full variable domain is EAGVTQSPTHLIKTRGQQATLRCSPISGHTSVYWYQQALGLGLQFLLWYDEGEERNRGNFPPRFSGRQFPNYSSELNVNALELEDSALYLCASSLVVLRGLNYGYTFGSGTRLTVV.

This clone has a single count. V gene TRBV5-1 combines with J gene TRBJ1-1; D unresolved. Germline loops: CDR1 SGHRS, CDR2 YFSETQ. With 2 bases removed from V and 5 bases from J, the gap between germline ends came to 16 bases. The CDR3 has 15 amino acids. The DNA for the CDR3 is TGCGCCAGCAGCTTCGGAAGGACCGCGGGGACTGAAGCTTTCTTT. It encodes CASSFGRTAGTEAFF.

The chain joins TRBV2 to TRBJ1-1; D is uncertain. The CDR3 is 13 amino acids. V was shortened by 1 base and J by 1 base, with 4 bases between the two germline ends. CDR1 is SNHLY, CDR2 FYNNEI, per germline. In DNA, the CDR3 is TGTGCCAGCAGTGAAGAGGAGAACACTGAAGCTTTCTTT. Amino acids: CASSEEENTEAFF.

This rearrangement joins TRBV6-5 to TRBJ1-5; tentative D call: TRBD1 (5 bases). Trimming pared 2 bases from V and 4 bases from J, leaving 9 bases between. Germline V gives CDR1 MNHEY, CDR2 SVGAGI. The CDR3 runs 14 residues. In DNA form, the CDR3 reads TGTGCCAGCAGTTACGAAGGGGAGAATCAGCCCCAGCATTTT. This translates into CASSYEGENQPQHF.

The gene calls are TRBV6-7 and TRBJ1-1; no clear D gene. TRBV6-7 is sorted into the ORF group, with uncertain function. The CDR3 is 15 residues long. V was trimmed by 2 bases and J by 6 bases, leaving 16 bases between them. CDR3 sequence (DNA): TGTGCCAGCAGTTACCCTACCCCGTGGGGTGCTGAAGCTTTCTTT. The encoded protein is CASSYPTPWGAEAFF.

Written as DNA, the CDR3 is TGTGCCAGCAGTCCAACTAGCGGGCCCACAGATACGCAGTATTTT. Translating it yields CASSPTSGPTDTQYF. This chain connects TRBV6-6 to TRBJ2-3, with 9 positions matching TRBD2. Germline V gene data show CDR1 as MNHNY and CDR2 as SVGAGI (reference sequence). The CDR3 contains 15 residues. With V trimmed by 5 bases and J by 2 bases, 5 bases remained unmatched.

J is TRBJ2-7 and V is TRBV6-6, with D perhaps matching TRBD2 (5 bases). This CDR3 comprises 13 residues. Germline V gene data show CDR1 as MNHNY and CDR2 as SVGAGI (reference sequence). Trimming shortened V by 0 bases and J by 6 bases, and 9 bases separated the two germline ends. In nucleotides, the CDR3 is TGTGCCAGCAGTTACTCAGGCAGCGGCGAGCAGTACTTC. Translation gives CASSYSGSGEQYF.

This clone appeared a single time. The genes are TRBV7-9 and TRBJ2-7; 14 bases map to TRBD2. Trimming cost V 6 bases and J 9 bases; bases outside gene matches: 13. This CDR3 has 16 residues. Germline V CDR1 and CDR2: SEHNR, FQNEAQ (reference sequence). The DNA of the CDR3 is TGTGCCAGCAGTCCCGGGACTAGCGGGGGAACTACGAGGCAGTACTTC. Translated, it gives CASSPGTSGGTTRQYF.

This clone has only one observation. The rearrangement joins TRBV11-1 to TRBJ1-1; D remains unclear. CDR1 and CDR2 from the germline V gene are SGHAT and FQDESV (reference sequence). The CDR3 totals 15 residues. Trimming pared 0 bases from V and 0 bases from J, leaving 8 bases between. The CDR3 reads CASSLARSMNTEAFF. The CDR3, as DNA: TGTGCCAGCAGCTTAGCGAGAAGCATGAACACTGAAGCTTTCTTT.

The rearrangement links TRBV5-1 to TRBJ2-2; 10 nucleotides match TRBD2. Unmatched junction bases numbered 3, after V lost 4 bases and J lost 3 bases. The CDR3 runs to 15 residues. In germline, CDR1 is SGHRS, CDR2 YFSETQ. CDR3 region: CASSLSGGYTGELFF. DNA of the CDR3: TGCGCCAGCAGCCTTAGCGGGGGGTACACCGGGGAGCTGTTTTTT.

This chain joins TRBV5-5 and TRBJ1-1; D is ambiguous. Trimming took 3 bases from V and 11 from J, leaving 11 bases between them. The germline V gene encodes CDR1 SGHKS and CDR2 YYEKEE (reference sequence). The CDR3 runs to 11 residues. CDR3: CASSSDFDAFF. The CDR3 nucleotides read TGTGCCAGCAGCTCAGATTTCGACGCTTTCTTT.

J is TRBJ2-7 and V is TRBV11-2; D tentatively fits TRBD1 or TRBD2 (6 bases each). Germline CDR1 SGHAT, CDR2 FQNNGV. The CDR3 consists of 17 residues. The ends were cut back, 5 bases at V and 2 bases at J, with 22 bases in the middle. The CDR3 region has the DNA TGTGCCAGCAGCAGGGGCCATCTGGGGGGCCAGCCCTACGAGCAGTACTTC. Amino acids: CASSRGHLGGQPYEQYF.

The V and J genes are TRBV2 and TRBJ2-7; 7 bases are shared with TRBD2. Germline V gene sequence: CDR1 SNHLY, CDR2 FYNNEI. V gave up 4 bases and J gave up 5 bases; unmatched junction bases: 5. The CDR3 runs to 13 residues. The CDR3 protein is CASSGLSGHEQYF. DNA for the CDR3: TGTGCCAGCAGTGGACTTAGCGGGCACGAGCAGTACTTC.

The chain carries TRBV9 and TRBJ2-7, with TRBD1 matching 7 bases. Germline loops: CDR1 SGDLS, CDR2 YYNGEE. Unmatched junction bases numbered 6, after V lost 4 bases and J lost 2 bases. This CDR3 region has 14 residues. The CDR3: CASSSRQGAYEQYF. The CDR3 nucleotides are TGTGCCAGCAGCTCGCGACAGGGTGCCTACGAGCAGTACTTC.

The chain employs TRBV19 and TRBJ2-1; 7 bases fit TRBD1. The ends lost 3 bases at V and 4 bases at J; junction bases unmatched: 3. The germline V gene encodes CDR1 LNHDA and CDR2 SQIVND (reference sequence). This CDR3 has 14 amino acids. The chain's CDR3 is CASSIQGVYNEQFF. The CDR3 region has the DNA TGTGCCAGTAGTATTCAGGGGGTTTACAATGAGCAGTTCTTC.